Each of the 31 T cell receptor beta chains below was sequenced from the same sample in a study of a mutant IDH1 vaccine in newly diagnosed glioma. Sequenced by immunoSEQ multiplex PCR; TCRdb stores in-frame clones only, minus some. Here the sample spans around 33,000 clones, 80% to 90% being singletons. Noted time point: baseline, week 1 (first vaccination visit). Specified treatment: pre-vaccination baseline after standard-of-care therapy. Sequencing was performed on PBMCs, taken from a glioma patient treated with radiotherapy, temozolomide or both. The receptors shown here come from a woman in her forties with glioma.

The genes are TRBV4-2 and TRBJ1-2; D gene ambiguous. The germline V and J ends were trimmed by 0 bases and 1 base, with 6 bases remaining between them. Germline loops: CDR1 LGHNA, CDR2 YNFKEQ. The CDR3 has 14 amino acids. CDR3 loop: CASSQDGINYGYTF. The CDR3 bases are TGTGCCAGCAGCCAAGATGGGATTAACTATGGCTACACCTTC.

J is TRBJ2-2 and V is TRBV4-3, with 8 nucleotides matching TRBD2. V was pared by 2 bases and J by 6 bases, with 5 bases of the junction left unmatched. The CDR3 is made up of 15 amino acids. The germline V gene has CDR1 LGHNA and CDR2 YSLEER. CDR3 DNA sequence: TGCGCCAGCAGCCAACCCCAGCGGGGGTCCGGGGAGCTGTTTTTT. Translating gives CASSQPQRGSGELFF.

J is TRBJ2-2 and V is TRBV7-2; D is unresolved. Germline CDR1 is SGHTA and CDR2 is FQGNSA. V was trimmed by 5 bases and J by 2 bases, leaving 3 bases between them. The CDR3 loop spans 12 amino acids. The CDR3 is CASSPNTGELFF. The CDR3 coding sequence is TGTGCCAGCAGCCCTAACACCGGGGAGCTGTTTTTT.

The chain uses TRBV10-3 and TRBJ1-1, with D tentatively TRBD1 (5 bases). V was clipped by 7 bases and J by 3 bases, with 12 bases between them. CDR3 length: 13 amino acids. Germline V CDR1 and CDR2: ENHRY, SYGVKD. CDR3 loop: CAIKSLGDTEAFF. As DNA, the CDR3 is TGTGCCATCAAAAGTCTGGGGGACACTGAAGCTTTCTTT.

This rearrangement joins TRBV6-5 to TRBJ1-1; D is uncertain. The CDR3 spans 14 residues. V gave up 0 bases and J gave up 10 bases, with 15 bases separating them. Germline V gives CDR1 MNHEY, CDR2 SVGAGI. CDR3 in amino acids: CASSYSGSPGGAFF. CDR3 nucleotides: TGTGCCAGCAGTTACTCGGGCAGCCCCGGTGGAGCTTTCTTT.

In its sample, this clone was seen once. This rearrangement joins TRBV5-4 to TRBJ2-7, with D perhaps being TRBD1 or TRBD2 (5 bases each). The V end lost 1 base, the J end lost 7 bases, and 9 bases lay between the germline ends. In germline, CDR1 is SGHNT, CDR2 YYREEE (reference sequence). This CDR3 has 12 amino acids. The DNA for the CDR3 is TGTGCCAGCAGCTTGTGGGGGTATGAGCAGTACTTC. It encodes CASSLWGYEQYF.

The chain is built from TRBV29-1 and TRBJ2-2, with D tentatively TRBD2 (6 bases). V was shortened by 4 bases and J by 7 bases, with 13 bases between the two germline ends. Germline lookup yields CDR1 SQVTM and CDR2 ANQGSEA. CDR3 length equals 13 residues. CDR3 sequence (DNA): TGCAGCGTTGCCGAGACTAGAGGCGGGGAGCTGTTTTTT. Its protein product is CSVAETRGGELFF.

The chain links TRBV20-1 to TRBJ1-2; D is ambiguous. The CDR3 spans 11 residues. Trimming took 7 bases from V and 3 from J, leaving 9 bases between them. Germline V lookup: CDR1 DFQATT, CDR2 SNEGSKA (reference sequence). The chain's CDR3 is CSVDGYYGYTF. The CDR3 coding sequence is TGCAGTGTAGACGGCTACTATGGCTACACCTTC.

This chain uses TRBV5-6 with TRBJ1-2; no firm D call. Trimming took 1 base from V and 6 from J, leaving 10 bases between them. CDR1 is SGHDT, CDR2 YYEEEE, per germline. The CDR3 length is 13 residues. CDR3 in amino acids: CASSLTVRDGYTF. CDR3 bases: TGTGCCAGCAGCTTGACGGTGCGAGATGGCTACACCTTC.

This chain uses TRBV4-2 with TRBJ2-3, with D maybe TRBD1 (5 bases). This CDR3 region has 16 residues. CDR1 and CDR2 (germline): LGHNA, YNFKEQ. The V end was cut by 0 bases, the J end by 4 bases, with 14 bases between. The CDR3 protein is CASSQDRGSFADTQYF. CDR3 coding DNA: TGTGCCAGCAGCCAAGATAGGGGCTCCTTCGCAGATACGCAGTATTTT.

The chain joins TRBV7-2 to TRBJ2-7; the match to TRBD1 covers 8 bases. Germline V gene lookup returns CDR1 SGHTA and CDR2 FQGNSA. V gave up 5 bases and J gave up 3 bases; unmatched junction bases: 6. This CDR3 region has 14 residues. CDR3 residues: CASSRDRGIYEQYF. CDR3 bases: TGTGCCAGCAGCCGCGACAGGGGCATCTACGAGCAGTACTTC.

The rearrangement joins TRBV5-1 to TRBJ1-2; D not resolved. The CDR3 spans 14 residues. Trimming left V 0 bases short and J 0 bases short, with 6 bases between. Germline CDR1 reads SGHRS; CDR2 reads YFSETQ. The DNA of the CDR3 is TGCGCCAGCAGCTTGGGGTCGGCTAACTATGGCTACACCTTC. Amino acids: CASSLGSANYGYTF.

V and J are TRBV6-6 and TRBJ2-7; tentative D call: TRBD2 (6 bases). This CDR3 region has 14 residues. Trimming shortened V by 6 bases and J by 6 bases, and 18 bases separated the two germline ends. Germline lookup yields CDR1 MNHNY and CDR2 SVGAGI (reference sequence). The DNA of the CDR3 is TGTGCCAGCAGCACTGAGCGGGTGGGGTTCGAGCAGTACTTC. Translated, it gives CASSTERVGFEQYF.

The V and J genes are TRBV7-2 and TRBJ1-2; D may be TRBD1 (5 bases). Trimming pared 2 bases from V and 8 bases from J, leaving 18 bases between. Looked up from germline, CDR1 is SGHTA and CDR2 is FQGNSA. This CDR3 has 15 residues. CDR3 DNA sequence: TGTGCCAGCAGCTTACCCCCCGGGACTCGTTGGGGCTACACCTTC. Protein product: CASSLPPGTRWGYTF.

This clone was seen a few times. The V gene is TRBV6-1, the J gene TRBJ2-7; the D gene is possibly TRBD1 (6 bases). Germline lookup yields CDR1 MNHNS and CDR2 SASEGT. The CDR3 length is 15 residues. Trimming removed 2 bases from V and 2 bases from J, with 13 bases in between. The CDR3 sequence is CASSEYGQPPYEQYF. The CDR3 DNA follows: TGTGCCAGCAGTGAATATGGACAGCCTCCCTACGAGCAGTACTTC.

V is TRBV6-1 and J is TRBJ1-1; possible D gene TRBD1, 6 bases. V lost 7 bases, J lost 2 bases, and 14 bases lay in between. The CDR3 sequence is 14 residues long. The germline CDR1 and CDR2 sequences are MNHNS and SASEGT. CDR3 protein: CASTLRGGNTEAFF. CDR3 sequence (DNA): TGTGCCAGCACCCTGAGGGGGGGCAACACTGAAGCTTTCTTT.

The CDR3, as DNA: TGTGCCAGCAGTGAATACCCAGAAGGTTACGGGAATGAGCAGTTCTTC. Its translation: CASSEYPEGYGNEQFF. The chain joins TRBV25-1 to TRBJ2-1, with D unresolved. The germline gives CDR1 MGHDK, CDR2 SYGVNS. The CDR3 extends over 16 amino acids. V lost 0 bases and J lost 7, with 16 bases in between.

The chain joins TRBV6-5 to TRBJ1-4, with TRBD1 identical over 9 bases. CDR3 length: 13 residues. Germline V CDR1 and CDR2: MNHEY, SVGAGI. J was trimmed by 6 bases and V by 6 bases; bases with no gene match: 2. CDR3 nucleotide sequence: TGTGCCAGCAGACAGGGGGCTTATGAAAAACTGTTTTTT. As protein: CASRQGAYEKLFF.

V and J are TRBV7-2 and TRBJ2-6; D not resolved. This CDR3 has 17 residues. Germline CDR1 and CDR2: SGHTA and FQGNSA. V was cut by 5 bases and J by 0 bases, with 14 bases left in between. The CDR3 DNA reads TGTGCCAGCAGCAGAAAGGCCGGAATCTCTGGGGCCAACGTCCTGACTTTC. As protein: CASSRKAGISGANVLTF.

This clone was found a few times. The chain is built from TRBV7-8 and TRBJ2-5, with a possible D match to TRBD2 (7 bases). This CDR3 spans 16 amino acids. The V gene's germline CDR1 is SGHVS and CDR2 FQNEAQ. V lost 5 bases to trimming and J lost 2 bases, with 18 bases between them. The DNA of the CDR3 is TGTGCCAGCAGCCCCCTCTGGGGGGGCCCTCAAGAGACCCAGTACTTC. Its translation: CASSPLWGGPQETQYF.

The rearrangement links TRBV5-1 to TRBJ1-5; D remains unclear. Germline lookup yields CDR1 SGHRS and CDR2 YFSETQ. V lost 0 bases and J 6 bases, leaving 13 bases between the germline ends. CDR3 length equals 15 residues. The CDR3 nucleotides are TGCGCCAGCAGCTTGGACAGCCCTGCAAGTCAGCCCCAGCATTTT. Translated, it gives CASSLDSPASQPQHF.

The chain links TRBV6-5 to TRBJ1-5; TRBD1 aligns across 8 bases. Per germline, CDR1 MNHEY and CDR2 SVGAGI. This CDR3 contains 15 residues. J gave up 1 base and V 6 bases, and 5 bases lay outside the gene matches. The CDR3 reads CASRPDRGSNQPQHF. In DNA form, the CDR3 reads TGTGCCAGCAGGCCAGACAGGGGAAGCAATCAGCCCCAGCATTTT.

The gene calls are TRBV15 and TRBJ1-4; TRBD1 matches at 9 bases. The CDR3 contains 16 residues. The germline CDR1 and CDR2 sequences are LNHNV and YYDKDF (reference sequence). Germline trimming cut 5 bases from V and 3 bases from J; bases unmatched to any gene: 7. The chain's CDR3 is CATSRRGQGSNEKLFF. Here the CDR3 DNA reads TGTGCCACCAGCCGCCGCGGACAGGGGTCTAATGAAAAACTGTTTTTT.

J is TRBJ2-7 and V is TRBV5-1; 7 nucleotides match TRBD1. Germline CDR1 and CDR2: SGHRS and YFSETQ. The ends lost 6 bases at V and 1 base at J; junction bases unmatched: 7. The length of the CDR3 is 14 residues. Here the CDR3 DNA reads TGCGCCAGCAAGGGACAGACCAGTTCCTACGAGCAGTACTTC. Translated: CASKGQTSSYEQYF. The whole variable domain, filled in from reference TRBV5-1 and TRBJ2-7, reads KAGVTQTPRYLIKTRGQQVTLSCSPISGHRSVSWYQQTPGQGLQFLFEYFSETQRNKGNFPGRFSGRQFSNSRSEMNVSTLELGDSALYLCASKGQTSSYEQYFGPGTRLTVT.

This chain connects TRBV28 to TRBJ1-2; TRBD1 matches at 7 bases. J lost 6 bases, V lost 5 bases, and 12 bases had no gene match. Germline assignment: CDR1 MDHEN and CDR2 SYDVKM. The CDR3 extends over 15 amino acids. DNA of the CDR3: TGTGCCAGCAGTAGTCCCCGAGGGGGCAGGGATGGCTACACCTTC. Translated: CASSSPRGGRDGYTF.

The chain is built from TRBV5-4 and TRBJ2-1; 8 positions match TRBD2. The V segment lost 1 base and the J segment 6 bases; nucleotides outside the gene matches: 9. Germline CDR1 is SGHNT and CDR2 is YYREEE (reference sequence). The CDR3 sequence is 16 residues long. CDR3 DNA: TGTGCCAGCAGCTTGTCCGGAGCGGGGGTTTCCAATGAGCAGTTCTTC. Translation: CASSLSGAGVSNEQFF.

The genes are TRBV6-1 and TRBJ2-7; 7 bases fit TRBD2. Germline loops: CDR1 MNHNS, CDR2 SASEGT. V lost 3 bases, J lost 2 bases, and 7 bases stayed unmatched. The CDR3 is 15 amino acids. CDR3 in DNA: TGTGCCAGCAGTGAGGTCTCTAGCGGTGCCTACGAGCAGTACTTC. Its translation is CASSEVSSGAYEQYF.

The rearrangement joins TRBV6-5 to TRBJ1-2; D uncertain. Per the germline V gene, CDR1 is MNHEY and CDR2 is SVGAGI. V lost 0 bases and J lost 4, with 9 bases in between. The CDR3 spans 14 residues. The CDR3 sequence is CASSYSRGPYGYTF. CDR3 DNA: TGTGCCAGCAGTTACTCAAGAGGCCCCTATGGCTACACCTTC.

The chain links TRBV29-1 to TRBJ1-3; D not certain. The CDR3 is 11 amino acids. V shed 3 bases and J shed 8 bases, with 8 bases lying between them. Germline values: CDR1 SQVTM, CDR2 ANQGSEA. The CDR3 DNA reads TGCAGCGTTGAGAAGACTTACACCATATATTTT. It encodes CSVEKTYTIYF.

The table lists this clone with a count of one. V usage is TRBV7-8 and J usage is TRBJ2-2, with 7 bases identical to TRBD2. This CDR3 has 17 residues. The germline V gene encodes CDR1 SGHVS and CDR2 FQNEAQ. The V segment lost 0 bases and the J segment 7 bases; nucleotides outside the gene matches: 11. The DNA for the CDR3 is TGTGCCAGCAGCTTAGCGGGTCTAGCGGTGGGAGGCGGGGAGCTGTTTTTT. Amino acid sequence: CASSLAGLAVGGGELFF.

This chain uses TRBV11-2 with TRBJ2-1; TRBD2 matches at 9 bases. Unmatched junction bases numbered 7, after V lost 3 bases and J lost 4 bases. Looked up from germline, CDR1 is SGHAT and CDR2 is FQNNGV. The CDR3 runs 16 residues. The CDR3 sequence: CASSFRLAGVYNEQFF. CDR3 DNA sequence: TGTGCCAGCAGCTTCCGTTTAGCGGGAGTGTACAATGAGCAGTTCTTC.